This TCR beta chain was captured by sequencing in a study of OX40 agonist ivuxolimab in advanced cancers. Study in general: Earlier anti-PD-1, anti-PD-L1 or anti-CTLA-4 therapy was permitted; 30% to 50% had received some. Study results and caveats: At doses 0.1 to 3.0 mg/kg, CD4+ and CD8+ clones expanded. CD4+ T cells averaged fewer expanded clones than CD8+ T cells.

The CDR3 loop spans 14 amino acids. V trimming: 7 bases; J trimming: 7 bases; junction bases outside the gene matches: 10. Per the germline V gene, CDR1 is SEHNR and CDR2 is FQNEAQ (reference sequence). Points on this clone: The antigen remains undetermined.

Only in-frame clones appear in the TCRdb table, and some are missing; sequencing was by immunoSEQ multiplex PCR. The sample shows 60,000 to 70,000 clones, 82% of them seen only once. The sample in question was CD4+ or CD8+ T cells sorted from blood, obtained in a trial of the OX40 agonist ivuxolimab. This chain uses TRBV7-9 with TRBJ2-1, with TRBD2 identical over 7 bases. This TCR was sampled from an adult with an advanced solid tumor such as melanoma, head and neck, liver or kidney cancer. The CDR3 reads CASTYLGLDNEQFF. For the CDR3, the DNA is TGTGCCAGCACCTACCTCGGACTAGATAATGAGCAGTTCTTC.